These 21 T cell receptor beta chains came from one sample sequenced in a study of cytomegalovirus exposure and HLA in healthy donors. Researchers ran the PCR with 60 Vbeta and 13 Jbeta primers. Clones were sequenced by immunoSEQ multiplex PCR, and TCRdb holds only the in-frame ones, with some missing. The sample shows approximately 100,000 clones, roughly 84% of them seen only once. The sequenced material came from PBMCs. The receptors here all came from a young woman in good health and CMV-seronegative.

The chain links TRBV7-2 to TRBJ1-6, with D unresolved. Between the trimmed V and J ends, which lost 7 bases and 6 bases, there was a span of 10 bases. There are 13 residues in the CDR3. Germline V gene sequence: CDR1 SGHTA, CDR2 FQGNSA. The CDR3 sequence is CASTRQFNSPLHF. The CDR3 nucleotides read TGTGCCAGCACCCGACAATTTAATTCACCCCTCCACTTT.

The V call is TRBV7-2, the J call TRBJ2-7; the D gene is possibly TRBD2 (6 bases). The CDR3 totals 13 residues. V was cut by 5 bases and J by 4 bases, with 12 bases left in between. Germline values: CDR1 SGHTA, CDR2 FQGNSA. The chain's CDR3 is CASSPGLLYEQYF. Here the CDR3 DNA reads TGTGCCAGCAGCCCGGGACTTCTTTACGAGCAGTACTTC.

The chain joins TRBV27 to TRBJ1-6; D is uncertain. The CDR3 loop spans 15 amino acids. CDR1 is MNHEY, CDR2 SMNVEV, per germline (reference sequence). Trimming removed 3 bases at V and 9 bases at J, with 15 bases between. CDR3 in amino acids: CASSFLFRGFSPLHF. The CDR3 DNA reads TGTGCCAGCAGTTTCCTGTTTCGAGGGTTTTCACCCCTCCACTTT.

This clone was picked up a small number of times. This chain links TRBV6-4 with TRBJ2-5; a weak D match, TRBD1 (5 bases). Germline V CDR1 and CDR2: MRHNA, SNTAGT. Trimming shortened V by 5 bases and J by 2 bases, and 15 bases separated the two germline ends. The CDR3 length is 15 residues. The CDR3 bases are TGTGCCAGCAGTTTTTTCAGGGCCCAACAAGAGACCCAGTACTTC. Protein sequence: CASSFFRAQQETQYF.

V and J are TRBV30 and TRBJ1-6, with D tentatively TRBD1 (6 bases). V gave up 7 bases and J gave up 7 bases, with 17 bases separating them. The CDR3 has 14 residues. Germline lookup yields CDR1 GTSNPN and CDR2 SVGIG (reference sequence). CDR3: CASEGDRGNSPLHF. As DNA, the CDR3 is TGTGCCTCTGAGGGGGATAGGGGCAATTCACCCCTCCACTTT.

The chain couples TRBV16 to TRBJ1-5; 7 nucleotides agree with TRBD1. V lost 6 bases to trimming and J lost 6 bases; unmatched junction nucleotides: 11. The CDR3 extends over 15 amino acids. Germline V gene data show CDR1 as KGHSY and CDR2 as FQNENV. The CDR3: CASSPGAGGAQPQHF. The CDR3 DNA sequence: TGTGCCAGCAGTCCCGGGGCAGGGGGTGCTCAGCCCCAGCATTTT.

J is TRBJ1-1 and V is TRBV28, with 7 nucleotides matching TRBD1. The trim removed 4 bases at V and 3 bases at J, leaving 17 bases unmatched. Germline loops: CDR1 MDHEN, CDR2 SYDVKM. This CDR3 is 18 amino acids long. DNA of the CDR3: TGTGCCAGCAGTTCCCACCCGGGACAGCCATCGGCGGACACTGAAGCTTTCTTT. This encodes CASSSHPGQPSADTEAFF.

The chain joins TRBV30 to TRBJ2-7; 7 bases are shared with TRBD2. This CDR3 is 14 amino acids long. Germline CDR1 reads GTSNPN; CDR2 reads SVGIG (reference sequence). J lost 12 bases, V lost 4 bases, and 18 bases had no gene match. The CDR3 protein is CAWTKGEVGGKRYF. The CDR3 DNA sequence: TGTGCCTGGACAAAGGGAGAGGTGGGGGGGAAGCGGTACTTC.

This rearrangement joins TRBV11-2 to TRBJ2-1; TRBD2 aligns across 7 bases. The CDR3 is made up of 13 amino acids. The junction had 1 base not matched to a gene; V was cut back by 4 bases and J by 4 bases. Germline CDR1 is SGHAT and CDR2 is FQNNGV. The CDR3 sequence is CASSYGGYNEQFF. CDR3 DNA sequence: TGTGCCAGCAGCTACGGGGGGTACAATGAGCAGTTCTTC.

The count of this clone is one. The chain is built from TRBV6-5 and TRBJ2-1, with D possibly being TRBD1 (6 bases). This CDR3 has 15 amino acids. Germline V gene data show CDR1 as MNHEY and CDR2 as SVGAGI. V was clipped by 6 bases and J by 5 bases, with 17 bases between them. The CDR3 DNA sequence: TGTGCCAGCAGCCCACTAGGGGGTTGGGACAATGAGCAGTTCTTC. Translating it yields CASSPLGGWDNEQFF.

CDR3 region: CASSQGALTFF. Here the CDR3 DNA reads TGTGCCAGCAGCCAGGGGGCCCTTACTTTCTTT. The rearrangement joins TRBV28 to TRBJ1-1; 8 bases fit TRBD1. J gave up 12 bases and V 6 bases, and 6 bases lay outside the gene matches. This CDR3 region has 11 residues. Germline V CDR1 and CDR2: MDHEN, SYDVKM. The entire variable domain, with the rest obtained from reference TRBV28 and TRBJ1-1, is as follows: DVKVTQSSRYLVKRTGEKVFLECVQDMDHENMFWYRQDPGLGLRLIYFSYDVKMKEKGDIPEGYSVSREKKERFSLILESASTNQTSMYLCASSQGALTFFGQGTRLTVV.

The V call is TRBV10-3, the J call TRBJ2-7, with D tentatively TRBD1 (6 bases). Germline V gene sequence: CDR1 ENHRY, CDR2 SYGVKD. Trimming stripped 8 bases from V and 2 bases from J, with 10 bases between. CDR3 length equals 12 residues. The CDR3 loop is CAIGQMTYEQYF. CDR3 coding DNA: TGTGCCATCGGACAGATGACCTACGAGCAGTACTTC.

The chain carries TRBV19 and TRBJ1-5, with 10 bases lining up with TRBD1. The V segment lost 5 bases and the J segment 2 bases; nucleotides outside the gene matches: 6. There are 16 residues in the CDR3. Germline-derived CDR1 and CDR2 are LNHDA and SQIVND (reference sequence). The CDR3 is CASSFQGTGGNQPQHF. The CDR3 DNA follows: TGTGCCAGTAGTTTTCAGGGGACAGGGGGCAATCAGCCCCAGCATTTT.

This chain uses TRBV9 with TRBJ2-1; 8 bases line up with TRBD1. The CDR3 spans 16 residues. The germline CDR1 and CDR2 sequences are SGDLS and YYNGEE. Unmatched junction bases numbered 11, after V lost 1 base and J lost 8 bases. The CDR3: CASSVYPRGLLDEQFF. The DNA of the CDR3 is TGTGCCAGCAGCGTATATCCCAGGGGGCTTTTGGATGAGCAGTTCTTC.

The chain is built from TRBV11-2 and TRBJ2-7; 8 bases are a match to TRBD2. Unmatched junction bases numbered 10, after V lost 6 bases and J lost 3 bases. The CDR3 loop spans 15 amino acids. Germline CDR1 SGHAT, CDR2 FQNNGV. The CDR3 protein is CASSPRTSGSYEQYF. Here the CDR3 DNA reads TGTGCCAGCAGTCCGAGAACTAGCGGAAGCTACGAGCAGTACTTC.

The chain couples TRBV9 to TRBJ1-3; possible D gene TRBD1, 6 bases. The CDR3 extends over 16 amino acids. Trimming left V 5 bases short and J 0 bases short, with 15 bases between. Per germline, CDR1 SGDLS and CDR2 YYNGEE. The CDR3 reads CASSYTGTSSGNTIYF. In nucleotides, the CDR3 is TGTGCCAGCAGTTATACCGGGACAAGCTCTGGAAACACCATATATTTT.

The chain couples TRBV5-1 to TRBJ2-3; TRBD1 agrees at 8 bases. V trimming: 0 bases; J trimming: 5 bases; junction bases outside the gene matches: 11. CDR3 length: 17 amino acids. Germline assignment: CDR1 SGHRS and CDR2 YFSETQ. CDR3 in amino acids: CASSLGLGRGQGDTQYF. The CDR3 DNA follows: TGCGCCAGCAGCTTGGGGCTGGGCAGGGGGCAAGGAGATACGCAGTATTTT.

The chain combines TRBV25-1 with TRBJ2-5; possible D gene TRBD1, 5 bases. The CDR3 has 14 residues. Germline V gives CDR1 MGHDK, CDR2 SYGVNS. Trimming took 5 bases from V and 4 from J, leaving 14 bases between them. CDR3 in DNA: TGTGCCAGCAGTAGTGCAGGGTTGGGAGAGACCCAGTACTTC. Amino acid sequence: CASSSAGLGETQYF.

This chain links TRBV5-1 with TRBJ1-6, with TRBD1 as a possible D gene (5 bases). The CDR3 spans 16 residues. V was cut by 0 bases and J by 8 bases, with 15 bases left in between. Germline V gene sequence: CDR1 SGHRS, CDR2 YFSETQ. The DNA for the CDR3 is TGCGCCAGCAGCTTGGGCATGCAGGGTTTCGATTCACCCCTCCACTTT. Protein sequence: CASSLGMQGFDSPLHF.

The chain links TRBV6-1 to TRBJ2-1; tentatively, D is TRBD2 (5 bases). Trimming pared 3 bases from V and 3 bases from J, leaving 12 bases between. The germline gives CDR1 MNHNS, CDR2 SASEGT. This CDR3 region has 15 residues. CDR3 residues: CASSEGGLGYNEQFF. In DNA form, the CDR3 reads TGTGCCAGCAGTGAGGGCGGGTTGGGCTACAATGAGCAGTTCTTC.

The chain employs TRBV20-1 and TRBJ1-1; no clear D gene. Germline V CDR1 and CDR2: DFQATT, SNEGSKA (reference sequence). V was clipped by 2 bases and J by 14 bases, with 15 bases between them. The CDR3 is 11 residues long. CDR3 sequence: CSARSDRRAFF. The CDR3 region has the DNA TGCAGTGCTAGATCAGACCGGCGGGCCTTCTTT.